Presented here are 25 T cell receptor beta chains from one specimen sequenced in a study of shared clonotypes between healthy human individuals. Method: immunoSEQ multiplex PCR; TCRdb's copy keeps in-frame clones and lacks some. The sample lists around 510,000 clones, roughly four fifths occurring once. What was sequenced was PBMCs. Every receptor here comes from a woman in her thirties or forties in good health. Some clones in this sample may be carry-over from other donors' samples.

As regards this clone: Given a much more abundant clone one base away, this may be a read error. Other DNA sequences in the sample encode the same CDR3. This rearrangement joins TRBV30 to TRBJ1-4; 7 bases fit TRBD1. The CDR3 sequence is 17 residues long. J was trimmed by 0 bases and V by 0 bases; bases with no gene match: 7. Germline V gene sequence: CDR1 GTSNPN, CDR2 SVGIG (reference sequence). The chain's CDR3 is CAWSVNRGHATNEKLFF. CDR3 DNA: TGTGCCTGGAGTGTTAACAGGGGCCACGCAACTAATGAAAAACTGTTTTTT.

With regard to this clone: A read error may explain this, as a much larger clone is one base away. The V call is TRBV5-8, the J call TRBJ1-5; D possibly corresponds to TRBD1 (5 bases). CDR1 and CDR2 from the germline V gene are SGHTS and YDEGEE. The CDR3 sequence is 15 residues long. Trimming took 2 bases from V and 8 from J, leaving 17 bases between them. The CDR3 loop reads CASSLIEGLNKPQHF. The CDR3 coding sequence is TGTGCCAGCAGCTTAATCGAGGGGCTTAATAAGCCCCAGCATTTT.

The chain couples TRBV15 to TRBJ2-7, with D perhaps TRBD1 (6 bases). Looked up from germline, CDR1 is LNHNV and CDR2 is YYDKDF (reference sequence). V shed 2 bases and J shed 0 bases, with 11 bases lying between them. CDR3 size: 15 residues. This CDR3 is CATSRSRGSSYEQYF. CDR3 DNA: TGTGCCACCAGCAGAAGCAGGGGAAGCTCCTACGAGCAGTACTTC.

The rearrangement joins TRBV2 to TRBJ2-3; D ambiguous. Germline CDR1 and CDR2: SNHLY and FYNNEI. The CDR3 extends over 13 amino acids. The V end lost 4 bases, the J end lost 1 base, and 6 bases lay between the germline ends. CDR3 residues: CASSGQGTDTQYF. The CDR3 bases are TGTGCCAGCAGTGGTCAGGGCACAGATACGCAGTATTTT.

The genes are TRBV27 and TRBJ1-2, with D perhaps matching TRBD1 (6 bases). CDR1 is MNHEY, CDR2 SMNVEV, per germline (reference sequence). CDR3 length: 13 residues. V lost 5 bases and J lost 5, with 12 bases in between. The CDR3 nucleotides read TGTGCCAGCAGTCTCTCGGACAGTTATGGCTACACCTTC. This gives the protein CASSLSDSYGYTF.

The chain links TRBV5-1 to TRBJ2-7; no firm D call. The CDR3 runs 14 residues. CDR1 is SGHRS and CDR2 is YFSETQ in the germline V gene. Trimming took 0 bases from V and 0 from J, leaving 7 bases between them. This CDR3 reads CASSLDTNSYEQYF. The CDR3 DNA reads as TGCGCCAGCAGCTTGGACACAAACTCCTACGAGCAGTACTTC.

There are a few counts of this clone. The rearrangement links TRBV5-1 to TRBJ2-7; 9 nucleotides align to TRBD2. Losses at the gene ends were 7 bases for V and 0 bases for J; bases not matched to a gene: 5. There are 14 residues in the CDR3. Germline V gene lookup returns CDR1 SGHRS and CDR2 YFSETQ. CDR3 region: CASGIAGDSYEQYF. DNA of the CDR3: TGCGCCAGCGGTATAGCGGGAGACTCCTACGAGCAGTACTTC.

The chain has TRBV29-1 and TRBJ2-2; D may be TRBD1 (6 bases). There are 13 residues in the CDR3. The V and J ends lost 5 bases and 6 bases respectively, with 13 bases between them. The germline gives CDR1 SQVTM, CDR2 ANQGSEA. The DNA for the CDR3 is TGCAGCGTTACGCGGACAGTAGCCGGGGAGCTGTTTTTT. Its protein is CSVTRTVAGELFF.

The chain joins TRBV6-5 to TRBJ1-2, with D hard to call. Germline V lookup: CDR1 MNHEY, CDR2 SVGAGI. Trimming shortened V by 2 bases and J by 4 bases, and 17 bases separated the two germline ends. This CDR3 is 16 amino acids long. The DNA for the CDR3 is TGTGCCAGCAGTTACGGAGGACTCCGATCGGGCTATGGCTACACCTTC. This translates into CASSYGGLRSGYGYTF.

The chain uses TRBV7-2 and TRBJ2-7; 7 nucleotides line up with TRBD1. The CDR3 totals 16 residues. Germline CDR1 SGHTA, CDR2 FQGNSA. With 1 base clipped from V and 0 bases from J, the junction kept 6 bases outside the gene matches. As DNA, the CDR3 is TGTGCCAGCAGCTTAGAGGCAGGGGGTAGCTCCTACGAGCAGTACTTC. Translated, it gives CASSLEAGGSSYEQYF. The variable domain in full, completed from reference TRBV7-2 and TRBJ2-7, reads GAGVSQSPSNKVTEKGKDVELRCDPISGHTALYWYRQSLGQGLEFLIYFQGNSAPDKSGLPSDRFSAERTGGSVSTLTIQRTQQEDSAVYLCASSLEAGGSSYEQYFGPGTRLTVT.

V gene TRBV7-2 combines with J gene TRBJ1-4; D gene unclear. Looked up from germline, CDR1 is SGHTA and CDR2 is FQGNSA. The CDR3 contains 13 residues. Trimming pared 1 base from V and 8 bases from J, leaving 8 bases between. CDR3 coding DNA: TGTGCCAGCAGCTTAGACAGATCCGAAAAACTGTTTTTT. Translation: CASSLDRSEKLFF.

This chain links TRBV5-1 with TRBJ2-7, with 8 nucleotides matching TRBD2. The germline gives CDR1 SGHRS, CDR2 YFSETQ. With 2 bases clipped from V and 6 bases from J, the junction kept 10 bases outside the gene matches. There are 15 residues in the CDR3. CDR3 bases: TGCGCCAGCAGCTTCCTGGGGAGCGGGGGCGGCGAGCAGTACTTC. This codes for CASSFLGSGGGEQYF.

About this clone: In the same sample, other DNA sequences code for this CDR3. The chain uses TRBV7-2 and TRBJ2-7; D gene unclear. The CDR3 is 12 amino acids. V was clipped by 5 bases and J by 4 bases, with 9 bases between them. Looked up from germline, CDR1 is SGHTA and CDR2 is FQGNSA. The CDR3 loop reads CASSQTGYEQYF. For the CDR3, the DNA is TGTGCCAGCAGCCAAACTGGTTACGAGCAGTACTTC.

This clone was observed a single time. The V and J genes are TRBV27 and TRBJ2-7, with a tentative D call TRBD2 (7 bases). V was shortened by 2 bases and J by 2 bases, with 13 bases between the two germline ends. This CDR3 has 15 residues. Per germline, CDR1 MNHEY and CDR2 SMNVEV (reference sequence). The CDR3 DNA reads as TGTGCCAGCAGTTTAAGGGGCGGGGGCGCCTACGAGCAGTACTTC. This translates into CASSLRGGGAYEQYF.

The V gene is TRBV5-4, the J gene TRBJ2-1, with 11 bases matching TRBD2. The CDR3 runs to 16 residues. Germline V gene lookup returns CDR1 SGHNT and CDR2 YYREEE (reference sequence). The V gene end was trimmed by 4 bases and the J gene end by 6 bases; junction bases not matched to a gene: 9. Here the CDR3 DNA reads TGTGCCAGCAGCCCGGTGGATAGCGGGAGGGTCAATGAGCAGTTCTTC. Translation gives CASSPVDSGRVNEQFF. Using reference TRBV5-4 and TRBJ2-1 for the parts outside the CDR3, the full variable domain is ETGVTQSPTHLIKTRGQQVTLRCSSQSGHNTVSWYQQALGQGPQFIFQYYREEENGRGNFPPRFSGLQFPNYSSELNVNALELDDSALYLCASSPVDSGRVNEQFFGPGTRLTVL.

Note on this clone: A read error may produce the germline difference seen at one junction end. This chain joins TRBV7-9 and TRBJ1-4, with 10 bases matching TRBD1. This CDR3 has 16 amino acids. Germline loops: CDR1 SEHNR, CDR2 FQNEAQ (reference sequence). The CDR3 sequence is CASSQDLGTGAEKLFF. The CDR3 DNA reads TGCGCCAGCAGCCAAGATCTTGGGACAGGGGCCGAAAAACTGTTTTTT. The full variable domain, in which reference TRBV7-9 and TRBJ1-4 provide the parts outside the CDR3, is DTGVSQNPRHKITKRGQNVTFRCDPISEHNRLYWYRQTLGQGPEFLTYFQNEAQLEKSRLLSDRFSAERPKGSFSTLEIQRTEQGDSAMYLCASSQDLGTGAEKLFFGSGTQLSVL.

Of note for this clone: A read error may produce the germline difference seen at one junction end. This chain joins TRBV4-2 and TRBJ2-2; D gene unclear. The CDR3 contains 15 residues. Germline CDR1 reads LGHNA; CDR2 reads YNFKEQ. In DNA, the CDR3 is TGTACCAGCAGCCAAGGTGGTACGAACACCGGGGAGCTGTTTTTT. Translation gives CTSSQGGTNTGELFF.

The V gene is TRBV25-1, the J gene TRBJ2-7, with 9 bases aligning to TRBD1. The CDR3 sequence is 13 residues long. Germline V gene data show CDR1 as MGHDK and CDR2 as SYGVNS. V lost 9 bases to trimming and J lost 3 bases; unmatched junction nucleotides: 6. The CDR3 bases are TGTGCCAGTCGGGGACAGGGACTCTACGAGCAGTACTTC. This sequence encodes CASRGQGLYEQYF.

J is TRBJ1-1 and V is TRBV6-1; 11 bases line up with TRBD1. After removal of 1 base from V and 2 bases from J, the junction contained 6 bases not matched to a gene. Per the germline V gene, CDR1 is MNHNS and CDR2 is SASEGT. The CDR3 is 17 amino acids. The CDR3 spells CASSEGTGGAGNTEAFF. In DNA form, the CDR3 reads TGTGCCAGCAGTGAAGGGACAGGGGGCGCCGGCAACACTGAAGCTTTCTTT.

This clone was recorded only once. The rearrangement joins TRBV18 to TRBJ2-3; 11 nucleotides match TRBD2. The germline V gene encodes CDR1 KGHSH and CDR2 LQKENI. The ends lost 3 bases at V and 6 bases at J; junction bases unmatched: 5. The length of the CDR3 is 15 residues. The CDR3 here is CASSPTSGAADTQYF. The CDR3 region has the DNA TGTGCCAGCTCACCGACTAGCGGGGCTGCGGATACGCAGTATTTT. Supplemented by reference TRBV18 and TRBJ2-3, the full variable domain reads NAGVMQNPRHLVRRRGQEARLRCSPMKGHSHVYWYRQLPEEGLKFMVYLQKENIIDESGMPKERFSAEFPKEGPSILRIQQVVRGDSAAYFCASSPTSGAADTQYFGPGTRLTVL.

V is TRBV7-9 and J is TRBJ1-1; 7 nucleotides line up with TRBD1. The V gene end was trimmed by 3 bases and the J gene end by 0 bases; junction bases not matched to a gene: 4. The CDR3 is 15 residues long. The germline V gene encodes CDR1 SEHNR and CDR2 FQNEAQ (reference sequence). The CDR3: CASSLRGQLNTEAFF. In DNA form, the CDR3 reads TGTGCCAGCAGCTTGCGGGGACAGCTGAACACTGAAGCTTTCTTT.

The chain combines TRBV7-9 with TRBJ2-2, with a tentative D call TRBD2 (5 bases). Trimming shortened V by 1 base and J by 6 bases, and 15 bases separated the two germline ends. Germline loops: CDR1 SEHNR, CDR2 FQNEAQ (reference sequence). The CDR3 covers 16 residues. Here the CDR3 DNA reads TGTGCCAGCAGCTTAGAGATCGGGGTTCTCGCCGGGGAGCTGTTTTTT. The encoded protein is CASSLEIGVLAGELFF.

V usage is TRBV5-1 and J usage is TRBJ2-5, with TRBD2 matching 15 bases. The CDR3 spans 15 residues. The V gene's germline CDR1 is SGHRS and CDR2 YFSETQ. The J segment lost 13 bases and the V segment lost 3 bases, leaving 10 bases of the junction unmatched. Written as DNA, the CDR3 is TGCGCCAGCAGCTCAACCGGACTAGCGGGAGGGCGAATGTACTTC. The encoded protein is CASSSTGLAGGRMYF.

Details on this clone: A much larger clone differs from this one at a single base, so this may be a read error. Other nucleotide sequences in the sample specify the same CDR3. J is TRBJ2-2 and V is TRBV7-6; TRBD2 matches at 9 bases. The CDR3 has 17 residues. Per germline, CDR1 SGHVS and CDR2 FNYEAQ. The CDR3 bases are TGTGCCAGCAGCTTAGCGCGGCTAGCGGGAAGGTCCGGGGAGCTATTTTTT. Translated: CASSLARLAGRSGELFF.

The gene calls are TRBV19 and TRBJ2-2, with D tentatively TRBD1 or TRBD2 (5 bases each). This CDR3 spans 15 amino acids. Germline values: CDR1 LNHDA, CDR2 SQIVND (reference sequence). V was clipped by 3 bases and J by 1 base, with 9 bases between them. CDR3 in amino acids: CASSMGVLNTGELFF. The CDR3 bases are TGTGCCAGTAGTATGGGGGTCCTGAACACCGGGGAGCTGTTTTTT.